Presented here are 3 T cell receptor beta chains from one specimen sequenced in a study of identical twins. TCRdb redid the calling of the 5' RACE reads with MiXCR, one entry per CDR3 protein. The profile shows roughly 290,000 distinct CDR3 sequences, more than 6.5% of them singletons. These same records also appear under a second study, on yellow fever vaccine responses in identical twins.

Sequencing was carried out using memory (CD45RO+) T cells sorted from blood. Receptors were obtained from a woman younger than 35 in good health.

The sample holds one count of this clonotype. The CDR3: CASSLVAGPNTQYF. The CDR3 DNA reads as TGTGCCAGCAGCTTAGTAGCGGGGCCCAATACGCAGTATTTT. This chain links TRBV7-8 with TRBJ2-3; 8 bases line up with TRBD2. Germline V gene lookup returns CDR1 SGHVS and CDR2 FQNEAQ. The CDR3 totals 14 residues. The J segment lost 7 bases and the V segment lost 1 base, leaving 4 bases of the junction unmatched.

In this sample, this clonotype turned up a few times. The rearrangement links TRBV4-2 to TRBJ2-4; D uncertain. Germline CDR1 is LGHNA and CDR2 is YNFKEQ. This CDR3 is 15 amino acids long. The V end lost 1 base, the J end lost 8 bases, and 15 bases lay between the germline ends. This CDR3 reads CASSQVFYGTDIQYF. As DNA, the CDR3 is TGTGCCAGCAGCCAAGTGTTCTACGGCACGGACATTCAGTACTTC.

This clonotype was observed a few times. This chain joins TRBV12-3 or TRBV12-4 and TRBJ2-7; TRBD2 agrees at 8 bases. CDR3 length equals 14 residues. V lost 4 bases, J lost 5 bases, and 7 bases stayed unmatched. DNA for the CDR3: TGTGCCAGCAGTTGGGGACTAGGAGGCGACGAGCAGTACTTC. It encodes CASSWGLGGDEQYF.